This entry lists 4 T cell receptor beta chains sequenced from one sample in a study of blood T cell repertoires in COVID-19. TCRdb's copy holds only in-frame clones and misses some; the assay was immunoSEQ multiplex PCR. The data contain about 170,000 clones, 88% of them singletons. Sequencing used peripheral blood. These receptors all stem from a man aged 60-69 years with acute or convalescent COVID-19.

The chain uses TRBV21-1 and TRBJ2-1; the table assigns TRBD2, which was not confirmed against the DNA. TRBV21-1 is deemed a pseudogene. The CDR3 has 18 amino acids. The CDR3, as DNA: TGTGCCAGCAGCAAAATAGGGAAGAAACTAGCGGGAGGGCAAGGGCAGTTCTTC. This translates into CASSKIGKKLAGGQGQFF.

This chain uses TRBV10-3 with TRBJ1-1, with 9 bases fitting TRBD1. J was trimmed by 2 bases and V by 5 bases; bases with no gene match: 6. CDR1 is ENHRY, CDR2 SYGVKD, per germline. This CDR3 spans 15 amino acids. In nucleotides, the CDR3 is TGTGCCATCAGTAGTACAGGGGGCAAAAACACTGAAGCTTTCTTT. Amino acids: CAISSTGGKNTEAFF.

The V call is TRBV7-6, the J call TRBJ2-1, with 10 bases identical to TRBD2. CDR1 and CDR2 (germline): SGHVS, FNYEAQ. J lost 5 bases, V lost 2 bases, and 3 bases had no gene match. The CDR3 has 15 amino acids. The CDR3 reads CASSLLAGVHNEQFF. CDR3 sequence (DNA): TGTGCCAGCAGCTTACTAGCGGGAGTACACAATGAGCAGTTCTTC. Full variable domain (remainder filled in from reference TRBV7-6 and TRBJ2-1): GAGVSQSPRYKVTKRGQDVALRCDPISGHVSLYWYRQALGQGPEFLTYFNYEAQQDKSGLPNDRFSAERPEGSISTLTIQRTEQRDSAMYRCASSLLAGVHNEQFFGPGTRLTVL.

The gene calls are TRBV11-3 and TRBJ2-1, with D perhaps matching TRBD2 (5 bases). The germline CDR1 and CDR2 sequences are SGHNT and YENEEA. The V end lost 0 bases, the J end lost 15 bases, and 12 bases lay between the germline ends. The CDR3 has 12 residues. CDR3: CASSLEEVATFF. The CDR3 DNA reads as TGTGCCAGCAGCTTAGAGGAGGTAGCGACGTTCTTC.